The sequence of this T cell receptor beta chain was determined in a study of monozygotic twins with inflammatory bowel disease. Input per TCR library consisted of approximately 3.5 ug of total RNA. The UMIs contained a 6-nucleotide sample barcode. They were added by template switching during cDNA synthesis. TCRdb reprocessed the 5' RACE reads and stores each CDR3 protein as one record, lacking DNA. The repertoire table contains 200,000 to 250,000 distinct CDR3 sequences. The sequence was collected from a human donor with ulcerative colitis or Crohn's disease, or a healthy co-twin of an affected twin (not recorded which). Specimen: blood.

This CDR3 is CASSPLGTEAFF. The chain couples TRBV28 to TRBJ1-1; lacking DNA, the TRBD1 call made by TCRdb goes unchecked. Germline lookup yields CDR1 MDHEN and CDR2 SYDVKM. The CDR3 is made up of 12 amino acids.